The 21 T cell receptor beta chains presented below share a single source sample, sequenced in a study of T cells in Graves' hyperthyroidism and ophthalmopathy. Amplification yielded TCR beta CDR3 regions, with RNA transcripts as the source. The primer set for the first-round RT-PCR of the TCR CDR3 was HTBI. MiXCR, applied by TCRdb to the multiplex PCR reads, yields one record per CDR3 protein. The sample lists approximately 690,000 distinct CDR3 sequences; approximately 15% were seen once. Sequencing was performed on blood. All receptors come from a woman aged 45-59 years with Graves' ophthalmopathy.

This clonotype showed up just a few times. This chain uses TRBV7-9 with TRBJ1-5; D remains unclear. CDR3 length: 12 amino acids. Trimming left V 5 bases short and J 6 bases short, with 8 bases between. Germline values: CDR1 SEHNR, CDR2 FQNEAQ (reference sequence). In DNA, the CDR3 is TGTGCCAGCAGCGTAGGCCTTCAGCCCCAGCATTTT. Amino acid sequence: CASSVGLQPQHF.

CDR3 coding DNA: TGTGCCAGCAGCTTAGAGGTACTCCTATTGGGCACCGGGGAGCTGTTTTTT. This translates into CASSLEVLLLGTGELFF. V and J are TRBV11-2 and TRBJ2-2; D call uncertain. CDR1 and CDR2 from the germline V gene are SGHAT and FQNNGV. V lost 0 bases to trimming and J lost 4 bases, with 15 bases between them. The CDR3 spans 17 residues.

This clonotype was recorded many times. The genes are TRBV5-6 and TRBJ2-2; 7 positions match TRBD1. The germline CDR1 and CDR2 sequences are SGHDT and YYEEEE. The junction had 5 bases not matched to a gene; V was cut back by 2 bases and J by 4 bases. The CDR3 runs to 15 residues. The CDR3 DNA reads TGTGCCAGCAGCTTAGGCGACAGGGCCACCGGGGAGCTGTTTTTT. This encodes CASSLGDRATGELFF.

This clonotype has just a few counts. The rearrangement joins TRBV7-9 to TRBJ1-1, with a weak D call TRBD1 (5 bases). V gave up 5 bases and J gave up 0 bases, with 13 bases separating them. The CDR3 extends over 15 amino acids. Per the germline V gene, CDR1 is SEHNR and CDR2 is FQNEAQ (reference sequence). CDR3 in amino acids: CASSGRGSMNTEAFF. The CDR3 region has the DNA TGTGCCAGCAGCGGACGGGGCAGCATGAACACTGAAGCTTTCTTT.

This clonotype has at least ten counts. The J gene is TRBJ2-1, the V gene TRBV12-5; either TRBD1 or TRBD2 may supply D (6 bases each). This CDR3 comprises 17 residues. V was pared by 0 bases and J by 6 bases, with 18 bases between. CDR1 and CDR2 (germline): LGHNT, FRNRAP. CDR3 sequence reads: CASGLVVRGPRSNEQFF. In DNA, the CDR3 is TGTGCTAGTGGTTTGGTAGTTCGGGGGCCAAGAAGCAATGAGCAGTTCTTC. Full variable domain (missing parts from reference TRBV12-5 and TRBJ2-1): DARVTQTPRHKVTEMGQEVTMRCQPILGHNTVFWYRQTMMQGLELLAYFRNRAPLDDSGMPKDRFSAEMPDATLATLKIQPSEPRDSAVYFCASGLVVRGPRSNEQFFGPGTRLTVL.

This clonotype was picked up many times. CDR3 in DNA: TGCAGCGTTAGGAAGAGCGGGAGCTCCTACAATGAGCAGTTCTTC. Encoded protein: CSVRKSGSSYNEQFF. V gene TRBV29-1 combines with J gene TRBJ2-1; 8 nucleotides match TRBD2. The CDR3 is 15 amino acids. CDR1 and CDR2 from the germline V gene are SQVTM and ANQGSEA. V shed 5 bases, J shed 0 bases, and the junction held 6 bases outside the gene matches.

This clonotype has ten or more counts. The V and J genes are TRBV7-9 and TRBJ2-7, with D tentatively TRBD1 (5 bases). Trimming removed 1 base from V and 3 bases from J, with 10 bases in between. Germline V CDR1 and CDR2: SEHNR, FQNEAQ (reference sequence). This CDR3 has 14 residues. The CDR3 nucleotides read TGTGCCAGCAGCTTAGATAGGGGCCTCTACGAGCAGTACTTC. Translation: CASSLDRGLYEQYF. Drawing the rest from reference TRBV7-9 and TRBJ2-7, the complete variable domain is DTGVSQNPRHKITKRGQNVTFRCDPISEHNRLYWYRQTLGQGPEFLTYFQNEAQLEKSRLLSDRFSAERPKGSFSTLEIQRTEQGDSAMYLCASSLDRGLYEQYFGPGTRLTVT.

This clonotype was counted many times. J is TRBJ1-1 and V is TRBV7-3; 9 bases are a match to TRBD1. This CDR3 contains 14 residues. V trimming: 5 bases; J trimming: 3 bases; junction bases outside the gene matches: 4. CDR1 is SGHTA and CDR2 is FQGTGA in the germline V gene. CDR3 bases: TGTGCCAGCAGCCGGACAGGGGCGGACACTGAAGCTTTCTTT. Its translation: CASSRTGADTEAFF.

V gene TRBV3-1 combines with J gene TRBJ2-3, with TRBD2 matching over 10 bases. The germline CDR1 and CDR2 sequences are LGHDT and YNNKEL (reference sequence). The CDR3 contains 19 residues. Trimming cost V 0 bases and J 2 bases; bases outside gene matches: 11. This chain's CDR3 is CASSQDGSGRARDTDTQYF. The CDR3 bases are TGTGCCAGCAGCCAAGATGGAAGCGGGAGGGCCAGAGACACAGATACGCAGTATTTT.

This clonotype has ten or more counts. The V gene is TRBV20-1, the J gene TRBJ2-3; D remains ambiguous. CDR3 length equals 15 residues. V shed 3 bases and J shed 0 bases, with 13 bases lying between them. Germline CDR1 reads DFQATT; CDR2 reads SNEGSKA (reference sequence). In nucleotides, the CDR3 is TGCAGTGCTAGTGACGTCTGGATTAGCACAGATACGCAGTATTTT. Residues: CSASDVWISTDTQYF.

Only a few counts were recorded for this clonotype. V is TRBV19 and J is TRBJ2-7, with a tentative D call TRBD2 (6 bases). The germline V gene has CDR1 LNHDA and CDR2 SQIVND (reference sequence). This CDR3 spans 15 amino acids. V was trimmed by 4 bases and J by 5 bases, leaving 18 bases between them. The CDR3 sequence is CASSTAGRGAHEQYF. The DNA of the CDR3 is TGTGCCAGTAGTACCGCCGGGAGAGGAGCCCACGAGCAGTACTTC.

The J gene is TRBJ1-1, the V gene TRBV12-3 or TRBV12-4; 8 bases align to TRBD1. Trimming removed 4 bases from V and 1 base from J; junction bases left unmatched: 8. The CDR3 is 16 amino acids. CDR3 amino acids: CASSSGGGTGNTEAFF. CDR3 coding DNA: TGTGCCAGCAGTTCCGGGGGGGGGACAGGGAACACTGAAGCTTTCTTT.

This clonotype was seen a few times. The chain joins TRBV28 to TRBJ1-4; no clear D. Germline V CDR1 and CDR2: MDHEN, SYDVKM. Trimming removed 4 bases at V and 7 bases at J, with 16 bases between. The CDR3 extends over 15 amino acids. CDR3 coding DNA: TGTGCCAGCAGTTCCCTCTTCCAAAGGCGTGAAAAACTGTTTTTT. Its translation: CASSSLFQRREKLFF.

This clonotype has ten or more counts. The J gene is TRBJ1-3, the V gene TRBV2, with D uncertain. The length of the CDR3 is 12 residues. V lost 6 bases, J lost 4 bases, and 7 bases lay in between. In germline, CDR1 is SNHLY, CDR2 FYNNEI. CDR3 region: CASREDGNTIYF. The CDR3 region has the DNA TGTGCCAGCAGGGAGGACGGAAACACCATATATTTT.

Many counts were recorded for this clonotype. The gene calls are TRBV9 and TRBJ2-7, with TRBD2 identical over 8 bases. CDR1 and CDR2 (germline): SGDLS, YYNGEE. The V segment lost 4 bases and the J segment 0 bases; nucleotides outside the gene matches: 6. The CDR3 runs 15 residues. The CDR3 sequence is CASSLGLAPSYEQYF. Here the CDR3 DNA reads TGTGCCAGCAGCCTAGGACTAGCACCCTCCTACGAGCAGTACTTC.

The chain is built from TRBV6-1 and TRBJ2-2; D call uncertain. Trimming took 2 bases from V and 8 from J, leaving 15 bases between them. This CDR3 contains 15 residues. Germline CDR1 MNHNS, CDR2 SASEGT. The CDR3 is CASSELVAFRGELFF. The CDR3 DNA is TGTGCCAGCAGTGAACTGGTGGCATTTCGAGGGGAGCTGTTTTTT.

In its sample, this clonotype was seen many times. The chain uses TRBV5-1 and TRBJ2-5, with D perhaps TRBD1 (5 bases). Germline-derived CDR1 and CDR2 are SGHRS and YFSETQ. Between the trimmed V and J ends, which lost 4 bases and 2 bases, there was a span of 12 bases. CDR3 length: 14 residues. CDR3 protein: CASSQTVQQETQYF. The CDR3 DNA reads TGCGCCAGCAGCCAGACAGTCCAACAAGAGACCCAGTACTTC.

This clonotype was counted only a few times. This chain joins TRBV7-2 and TRBJ1-4; perhaps TRBD1 as D (5 bases). The CDR3 extends over 16 amino acids. V lost 1 base to trimming and J lost 7 bases, with 16 bases between them. From germline, CDR1 is SGHTA and CDR2 FQGNSA. CDR3 sequence (DNA): TGTGCCAGCAGCTTAGGGGGCGGGGGGACTCCTGAAAAACTGTTTTTT. This encodes CASSLGGGGTPEKLFF.

The genes are TRBV7-9 and TRBJ2-7; possible D gene TRBD2, 6 bases. CDR3 size: 15 residues. Per germline, CDR1 SEHNR and CDR2 FQNEAQ (reference sequence). Trimming stripped 1 base from V and 4 bases from J, with 14 bases between. The CDR3: CASSLGVGGAYEQYF. DNA for the CDR3: TGTGCCAGCAGCTTAGGGGTCGGCGGGGCTTACGAGCAGTACTTC.

This chain uses TRBV11-3 with TRBJ2-1; D call uncertain. CDR1 and CDR2 from the germline V gene are SGHNT and YENEEA. This CDR3 has 13 residues. V was trimmed by 4 bases and J by 9 bases, leaving 13 bases between them. CDR3 bases: TGTGCCAGCAGCTCAGCTGGGTTGGGTGAGCAGTTCTTC. This gives the protein CASSSAGLGEQFF.

The V gene is TRBV19, the J gene TRBJ2-4; D is unclear. The CDR3 extends over 16 amino acids. The germline V gene encodes CDR1 LNHDA and CDR2 SQIVND (reference sequence). V dropped 5 bases and J dropped 3 bases, with 17 bases sitting between them. The CDR3 DNA reads as TGTGCCAGTAGTTTTCACGGCCTCGGCGGCAAAAACATTCAGTACTTC. It is translated as CASSFHGLGGKNIQYF.